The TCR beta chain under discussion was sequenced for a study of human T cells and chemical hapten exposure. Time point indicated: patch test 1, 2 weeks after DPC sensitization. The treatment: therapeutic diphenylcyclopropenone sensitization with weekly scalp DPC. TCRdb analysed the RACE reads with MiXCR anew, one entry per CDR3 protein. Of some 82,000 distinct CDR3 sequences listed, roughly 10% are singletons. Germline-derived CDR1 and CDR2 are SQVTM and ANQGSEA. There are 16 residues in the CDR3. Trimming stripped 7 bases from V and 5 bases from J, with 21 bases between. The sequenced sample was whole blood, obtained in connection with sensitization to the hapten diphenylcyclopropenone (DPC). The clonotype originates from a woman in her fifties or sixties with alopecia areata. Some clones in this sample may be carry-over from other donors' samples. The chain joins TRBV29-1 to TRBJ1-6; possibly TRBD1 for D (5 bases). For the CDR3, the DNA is TGCAGCGCCCCACGACGGCAGGGAGTGAATAATTCACCCCTCCACTTT. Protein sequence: CSAPRRQGVNNSPLHF.